Listed below are T cell receptor beta chains from one sample, sequenced in a study of blood T cell repertoires in COVID-19. Data came from immunoSEQ multiplex PCR; TCRdb stores just in-frame clones and leaves some out. The profile shows about 120,000 clones, over 75% of them singletons. Sequencing was done on a sample of peripheral blood. All receptors derive from a woman aged 80 or over with acute or convalescent COVID-19. CDR3s include the opening cysteine and the closing phenylalanine or tryptophan. The D gene is left open where the match is weak. Size tells how often a clone was seen (once, few, many) or the class of an expanded clone, and some rows leave it out.

v_call: TRBV18; j_call: TRBJ1-1; d_call: NA; clone_size: few; cdr3_aa: CASSRGLDTEAFF; cdr3_nt: TGTGCCAGCTCACGGGGCCTGGACACTGAAGCTTTCTTT
v_call: TRBV2; j_call: TRBJ1-2; d_call: NA; clone_size: NA; cdr3_aa: CASSEAPVQTF; cdr3_nt: TGTGCCAGCAGTGAAGCCCCAGTCCAGACCTTC
v_call: TRBV7-9; j_call: TRBJ2-5; d_call: NA; clone_size: NA; cdr3_aa: CASSLYPSGTQYF; cdr3_nt: TGTGCCAGCAGTTTATACCCCTCAGGGACCCAGTACTTC
v_call: TRBV12-3/TRBV12-4; j_call: TRBJ1-5; d_call: TRBD1; clone_size: NA; cdr3_aa: CASSLTGGQPQHF; cdr3_nt: TGTGCCAGCAGTTTGACAGGGGGTCAGCCCCAGCATTTT
v_call: TRBV24-1; j_call: TRBJ2-5; d_call: TRBD1; clone_size: NA; cdr3_aa: CATSAGGGETQYF; cdr3_nt: TGTGCCACCAGTGCAGGGGGTGGAGAGACCCAGTACTTC
v_call: TRBV11-2; j_call: TRBJ2-5; d_call: NA; clone_size: NA; cdr3_aa: CASSTTGRETQYF; cdr3_nt: TGTGCCAGCAGCACGACAGGGAGGGAGACCCAGTACTTC
v_call: TRBV5-1; j_call: TRBJ2-3; d_call: NA; clone_size: NA; cdr3_aa: CASSSSVSTDTQYF; cdr3_nt: TGCGCCAGCAGTTCCTCGGTGAGCACAGATACGCAGTATTTT
v_call: TRBV11-2; j_call: TRBJ2-3; d_call: TRBD1; clone_size: NA; cdr3_aa: CASSLGADRVTDTQYF; cdr3_nt: TGTGCCAGCAGCTTAGGGGCGGACAGGGTGACAGATACGCAGTATTTT
v_call: TRBV4-3; j_call: TRBJ1-1; d_call: TRBD1; clone_size: once; cdr3_aa: CASSQGQGVGTEAFF; cdr3_nt: TGCGCCAGCAGCCAAGGACAGGGAGTCGGGACTGAAGCTTTCTTT
v_call: TRBV11-3; j_call: TRBJ1-2; d_call: NA; clone_size: NA; cdr3_aa: CASSSTQGYGYTF; cdr3_nt: TGTGCCAGCAGCTCAACGCAGGGATATGGCTACACCTTC
v_call: TRBV7-6; j_call: TRBJ2-1; d_call: NA; clone_size: NA; cdr3_aa: CASSLARRPNDEQFF; cdr3_nt: TGTGCCAGCAGCTTAGCGCGGAGACCAAACGATGAGCAGTTCTTC
v_call: TRBV5-1; j_call: TRBJ2-6; d_call: TRBD2; clone_size: NA; cdr3_aa: CASSLASGGHSGGANVLTF; cdr3_nt: TGCGCCAGCAGCTTGGCTAGCGGGGGCCACTCAGGAGGGGCCAACGTCCTGACTTTC
v_call: TRBV18; j_call: TRBJ2-2; d_call: TRBD1; clone_size: NA; cdr3_aa: CASSRGQGADTGELFF; cdr3_nt: TGTGCCAGCTCACGAGGACAGGGGGCTGACACCGGGGAGCTGTTTTTT
v_call: TRBV7-9; j_call: TRBJ2-1; d_call: NA; clone_size: NA; cdr3_aa: CASRKRGEQFF; cdr3_nt: TGTGCCAGCAGGAAAAGGGGAGAGCAGTTCTTC
v_call: TRBV6-5; j_call: TRBJ1-2; d_call: NA; clone_size: once; cdr3_aa: CASRGAGYGYTF; cdr3_nt: TGTGCCAGCAGGGGCGCGGGGTATGGCTACACCTTC
v_call: TRBV9; j_call: TRBJ2-7; d_call: TRBD1; clone_size: NA; cdr3_aa: CASSVDRGAYEQYF; cdr3_nt: TGTGCCAGCAGCGTAGACAGGGGAGCCTACGAGCAGTACTTC
v_call: TRBV19; j_call: TRBJ1-6; d_call: TRBD1; clone_size: NA; cdr3_aa: CATATGPNSPLHF; cdr3_nt: TGTGCCACAGCGACAGGGCCTAATTCACCCCTCCACTTT
v_call: TRBV10-3; j_call: TRBJ1-1; d_call: NA; clone_size: NA; cdr3_aa: CAISGNQGINTEAFF; cdr3_nt: TGTGCCATCAGTGGAAACCAGGGGATTAACACTGAAGCTTTCTTT
v_call: TRBV28; j_call: TRBJ2-1; d_call: TRBD1; clone_size: NA; cdr3_aa: CASRIPVGQGSANEQFF; cdr3_nt: TGTGCCAGCAGGATTCCCGTAGGACAGGGCTCCGCGAATGAGCAGTTCTTC
v_call: TRBV4-3; j_call: TRBJ1-4; d_call: NA; clone_size: NA; cdr3_aa: CASSQGAGVREKLFF; cdr3_nt: TGCGCCAGCAGCCAAGGCGCAGGGGTACGTGAAAAACTGTTTTTT
v_call: TRBV20-1; j_call: TRBJ2-5; d_call: NA; clone_size: NA; cdr3_aa: CSASTDQETQYF; cdr3_nt: TGCAGTGCTAGTACAGACCAAGAGACCCAGTACTTC
v_call: TRBV19; j_call: TRBJ1-3; d_call: NA; clone_size: NA; cdr3_aa: CASSKAGTSGNTIYF; cdr3_nt: TGTGCCAGTAGTAAGGCCGGGACATCAGGAAACACCATATATTTT
v_call: TRBV4-1; j_call: TRBJ1-6; d_call: NA; clone_size: NA; cdr3_aa: CASSQDRSGEGSPLHF; cdr3_nt: TGCGCCAGCAGCCAAGATCGGTCAGGGGAAGGGTCACCCCTCCACTTT
v_call: TRBV18; j_call: TRBJ1-2; d_call: NA; clone_size: NA; cdr3_aa: CASSAGGSYGYTF; cdr3_nt: TGTGCCAGCTCCGCGGGCGGGAGCTATGGCTACACCTTC
v_call: TRBV11-3; j_call: TRBJ2-1; d_call: NA; clone_size: NA; cdr3_aa: CASSLGGLDNEQFF; cdr3_nt: TGTGCCAGCAGCTTAGGGGGCCTAGACAATGAGCAGTTCTTC
v_call: TRBV18; j_call: TRBJ1-5; d_call: NA; clone_size: NA; cdr3_aa: CASSPYSNQPQHF; cdr3_nt: TGTGCCAGCTCACCCTATAGCAATCAGCCCCAGCATTTT
v_call: TRBV7-9; j_call: TRBJ1-1; d_call: NA; clone_size: NA; cdr3_aa: CASSPFRAGEAFF; cdr3_nt: TGTGCCAGCAGCCCCTTCCGTGCGGGGGAAGCTTTCTTT
v_call: TRBV7-3; j_call: TRBJ2-1; d_call: NA; clone_size: NA; cdr3_aa: CASSSTSSYNEQFF; cdr3_nt: TGTGCCAGCAGCTCGACTAGCTCCTACAATGAGCAGTTCTTC
v_call: TRBV20-1; j_call: TRBJ2-3; d_call: NA; clone_size: NA; cdr3_aa: CSARVGPPHYF; cdr3_nt: TGCAGTGCTAGAGTGGGGCCTCCTCACTATTTT
v_call: TRBV12-3/TRBV12-4; j_call: TRBJ1-2; d_call: TRBD1; clone_size: NA; cdr3_aa: CASSHSDRAGYTF; cdr3_nt: TGTGCCAGCAGCCATTCCGACAGGGCTGGCTACACCTTC
v_call: TRBV5-5; j_call: TRBJ1-1; d_call: TRBD1; clone_size: NA; cdr3_aa: CASSLQDRFTEAFF; cdr3_nt: TGTGCCAGCAGCTTGCAGGACAGGTTCACTGAAGCTTTCTTT
v_call: TRBV2; j_call: TRBJ1-1; d_call: NA; clone_size: NA; cdr3_aa: CASKSGGFSTEAFF; cdr3_nt: TGTGCCAGCAAATCCGGGGGGTTTAGCACTGAAGCTTTCTTT
v_call: TRBV27; j_call: TRBJ2-4; d_call: TRBD1; clone_size: NA; cdr3_aa: CASSWGQRNIQYF; cdr3_nt: TGTGCCAGCAGTTGGGGACAGAGAAACATTCAGTACTTC
v_call: TRBV29-1; j_call: TRBJ2-7; d_call: TRBD1; clone_size: NA; cdr3_aa: CSVGQGVNEQYF; cdr3_nt: TGCAGCGTGGGACAGGGCGTGAACGAGCAGTACTTC
v_call: TRBV9; j_call: TRBJ2-5; d_call: TRBD2; clone_size: NA; cdr3_aa: CASSKTPGTRGETQYF; cdr3_nt: TGTGCCAGCAGCAAAACCCCCGGGACTAGGGGAGAGACCCAGTACTTC
v_call: TRBV5-1; j_call: TRBJ1-3; d_call: NA; clone_size: NA; cdr3_aa: CASSLDQGHGNTIYF; cdr3_nt: TGCGCCAGCAGCTTGGATCAGGGGCATGGAAACACCATATATTTT
v_call: TRBV6-5; j_call: TRBJ1-5; d_call: NA; clone_size: NA; cdr3_aa: CASSYGGLGNQPQHF; cdr3_nt: TGTGCCAGCAGTTACGGCGGGTTGGGGAATCAGCCCCAGCATTTT
v_call: TRBV4-1; j_call: TRBJ1-4; d_call: TRBD1; clone_size: NA; cdr3_aa: CASSLTGAATNEKLFF; cdr3_nt: TGCGCCAGCAGCCTGACAGGGGCCGCAACTAATGAAAAACTGTTTTTT
v_call: TRBV5-1; j_call: TRBJ2-2; d_call: TRBD1; clone_size: NA; cdr3_aa: CASSPRQGAGTGELFF; cdr3_nt: TGCGCCAGCAGCCCCAGACAGGGAGCCGGCACCGGGGAGCTGTTTTTT
v_call: TRBV10-3; j_call: TRBJ1-1; d_call: NA; clone_size: NA; cdr3_aa: CAIRGATVNTEAFF; cdr3_nt: TGTGCCATCAGGGGTGCGACAGTAAACACTGAAGCTTTCTTT
v_call: TRBV6-2/TRBV6-3; j_call: TRBJ1-1; d_call: NA; clone_size: NA; cdr3_aa: CASSFRGLLNTEAFF; cdr3_nt: TGTGCCAGCAGCTTCAGGGGTCTCTTGAACACTGAAGCTTTCTTT
v_call: TRBV18; j_call: TRBJ1-2; d_call: NA; clone_size: NA; cdr3_aa: CASSPQRQAHYGYTF; cdr3_nt: TGTGCCAGCTCACCTCAGAGACAGGCCCACTATGGCTACACCTTC
v_call: TRBV6-5; j_call: TRBJ1-4; d_call: NA; clone_size: NA; cdr3_aa: CASRALKLNEKLFF; cdr3_nt: TGTGCCAGCAGAGCCCTAAAACTTAATGAAAAACTGTTTTTT
v_call: TRBV28; j_call: TRBJ2-2; d_call: TRBD1; clone_size: NA; cdr3_aa: CASSLTGDSGELFF; cdr3_nt: TGTGCCAGCAGTTTAACAGGGGATTCCGGGGAGCTGTTTTTT
v_call: TRBV12-5; j_call: TRBJ2-1; d_call: TRBD2; clone_size: NA; cdr3_aa: CASGLGLAGVDEQFF; cdr3_nt: TGTGCTAGTGGTTTAGGACTAGCGGGGGTTGATGAGCAGTTCTTC
v_call: TRBV7-2; j_call: TRBJ2-1; d_call: NA; clone_size: NA; cdr3_aa: CASNNRVHEQFF; cdr3_nt: TGTGCCAGCAACAACAGGGTACATGAGCAGTTCTTC
v_call: TRBV11-2; j_call: TRBJ2-2; d_call: NA; clone_size: once; cdr3_aa: CASSRLLTNTGELFF; cdr3_nt: TGTGCCAGCAGCCGACTGCTTACGAACACCGGGGAGCTGTTTTTT
v_call: TRBV19; j_call: TRBJ1-6; d_call: NA; clone_size: NA; cdr3_aa: CASSNVGKEGLNSPLHF; cdr3_nt: TGTGCCAGTAGTAATGTCGGTAAGGAGGGCCTAAATTCACCCCTCCACTTT
v_call: TRBV3-1/TRBV3-2; j_call: TRBJ1-3; d_call: NA; clone_size: NA; cdr3_aa: CASSQSGSSGNTIYF; cdr3_nt: TGTGCCAGCAGCCAGTCGGGTAGCTCTGGAAACACCATATATTTT
v_call: TRBV27; j_call: TRBJ1-1; d_call: NA; clone_size: once; cdr3_aa: CASSSGQRGTEAFF; cdr3_nt: TGTGCCAGCAGTAGCGGACAGAGGGGGACTGAAGCTTTCTTT
v_call: TRBV19; j_call: TRBJ1-5; d_call: TRBD1; clone_size: NA; cdr3_aa: CASSKGTGALPQHF; cdr3_nt: TGTGCCAGTAGTAAAGGGACAGGGGCCCTTCCCCAGCATTTT
v_call: TRBV7-2; j_call: TRBJ2-2; d_call: TRBD1; clone_size: once; cdr3_aa: CASSPGQGGEELFF; cdr3_nt: TGTGCCAGCAGCCCGGGACAGGGGGGCGAGGAGCTGTTTTTT
v_call: TRBV7-8; j_call: TRBJ1-2; d_call: TRBD1; clone_size: few; cdr3_aa: CASSPRTGYGYTF; cdr3_nt: TGTGCCAGCAGCCCCCGGACAGGGTATGGCTACACCTTC
v_call: TRBV27; j_call: TRBJ1-5; d_call: NA; clone_size: NA; cdr3_aa: CAGPHRVCQPQHF; cdr3_nt: TGTGCCGGGCCCCACAGGGTGTGTCAGCCCCAGCATTTT
v_call: TRBV5-4; j_call: TRBJ1-4; d_call: NA; clone_size: NA; cdr3_aa: CASSLRGRGNEKLFF; cdr3_nt: TGTGCCAGCAGCTTGAGAGGTCGGGGAAATGAAAAACTGTTTTTT
v_call: TRBV5-1; j_call: TRBJ1-4; d_call: NA; clone_size: NA; cdr3_aa: CASSRSAGSTNEKLFF; cdr3_nt: TGCGCCAGCAGCAGGTCCGCAGGATCAACTAATGAAAAACTGTTTTTT